What follows are 23 T cell receptor beta chains derived from one specimen sequenced in a study of PD-L1 blockade in urothelial cancer. Clones were sequenced by immunoSEQ multiplex PCR, and TCRdb holds only the in-frame ones, with some missing. Among more than 95,000 clones listed, roughly 82% were seen once. Time point described: peripheral blood 6 weeks after treatment start. The sample consisted of PBMCs, taken around atezolizumab (anti-PD-L1) treatment. All receptors come from a man aged 50 or older with urothelial cancer.

The chain employs TRBV6-5 and TRBJ1-3; weak D call: TRBD1 (5 bases). CDR1 and CDR2 (germline): MNHEY, SVGAGI. V was trimmed by 10 bases and J by 4 bases, leaving 11 bases between them. CDR3 length equals 12 residues. In DNA form, the CDR3 reads TGTGCCACTAAAAGGGGAGGAAACACCATATATTTT. Residues: CATKRGGNTIYF.

This clone appeared a single time. This chain connects TRBV7-9 to TRBJ2-1; 10 nucleotides agree with TRBD1. Trimming took 1 base from V and 10 from J; bases not matched to a gene: 13. The germline V gene encodes CDR1 SEHNR and CDR2 FQNEAQ (reference sequence). The CDR3 loop spans 17 amino acids. The CDR3, as DNA: TGTGCCAGCAGCTTAGGTAGGGGGACAGGGGCCGTGGGAGAGCAGTTCTTC. Protein: CASSLGRGTGAVGEQFF. Full variable domain (remainder filled in from reference TRBV7-9 and TRBJ2-1): DTGVSQNPRHKITKRGQNVTFRCDPISEHNRLYWYRQTLGQGPEFLTYFQNEAQLEKSRLLSDRFSAERPKGSFSTLEIQRTEQGDSAMYLCASSLGRGTGAVGEQFFGPGTRLTVL.

The V call is TRBV28, the J call TRBJ1-2; D unresolved. The CDR3 is made up of 12 amino acids. In germline, CDR1 is MDHEN, CDR2 SYDVKM. Trimming cost V 2 bases and J 2 bases, with 3 bases left between them. The chain's CDR3 is CASSLLNYGYTF. CDR3 sequence (DNA): TGTGCCAGCAGTTTACTAAACTATGGCTACACCTTC.

The chain recombines TRBV6-5 with TRBJ1-5; possibly TRBD1 for D (5 bases). The CDR3 extends over 13 amino acids. Deletions cut 5 bases from V and 5 bases from J, with 10 bases between. Germline assignment: CDR1 MNHEY and CDR2 SVGAGI. The CDR3 region has the DNA TGTGCCAGCAGTGGGGGGATCGATCAGCCCCAGCATTTT. Its protein is CASSGGIDQPQHF.

The chain recombines TRBV25-1 with TRBJ1-1, with D possibly TRBD1 on 5 matching bases. The CDR3 sequence is 13 residues long. Between the trimmed V and J ends, which lost 7 bases and 8 bases, there was a span of 17 bases. Per the germline V gene, CDR1 is MGHDK and CDR2 is SYGVNS. This CDR3 is CASTPRWAGEAFF. CDR3 bases: TGTGCCAGCACCCCCCGATGGGCAGGGGAAGCTTTCTTT.

This clone was detected a few times. The chain uses TRBV28 and TRBJ2-1; 11 bases are a match to TRBD1. J was trimmed by 6 bases and V by 6 bases; bases with no gene match: 7. The CDR3 sequence is 15 residues long. From germline, CDR1 is MDHEN and CDR2 SYDVKM. CDR3 region: CASRKGQGVGNEQFF. CDR3 DNA: TGTGCCAGCAGAAAGGGACAGGGGGTCGGCAATGAGCAGTTCTTC.

The chain links TRBV7-2 to TRBJ2-7, with 7 bases matching TRBD2. This CDR3 has 15 residues. Trimming removed 5 bases from V and 4 bases from J; junction bases left unmatched: 11. Germline V gene sequence: CDR1 SGHTA, CDR2 FQGNSA. CDR3 loop: CASSPTWDYFYEQYF. The CDR3 DNA sequence: TGTGCCAGCAGCCCCACATGGGACTACTTTTACGAGCAGTACTTC.

This chain's CDR3 is CASSQDGTSGRKYNEQFF. The CDR3 bases are TGCGCCAGCAGCCAAGACGGAACTAGCGGGAGAAAATACAATGAGCAGTTCTTC. The chain is built from TRBV4-1 and TRBJ2-1; 11 bases match TRBD2. The CDR3 has 18 amino acids. Germline CDR1 is MGHRA and CDR2 is YSYEKL. The V segment lost 0 bases and the J segment 4 bases; nucleotides outside the gene matches: 8.

The gene calls are TRBV5-5 and TRBJ1-2; no clear D gene. CDR1 is SGHKS and CDR2 is YYEKEE in the germline V gene (reference sequence). V shed 4 bases and J shed 7 bases, with 17 bases lying between them. The CDR3 covers 14 residues. CDR3: CASSDRWSRGGYTF. The CDR3, as DNA: TGTGCCAGCAGCGATCGGTGGTCCCGGGGTGGCTACACCTTC. Full variable domain (outside the CDR3, taken from reference TRBV5-5 and TRBJ1-2): DAGVTQSPTHLIKTRGQQVTLRCSPISGHKSVSWYQQVLGQGPQFIFQYYEKEERGRGNFPDRFSARQFPNYSSELNVNALLLGDSALYLCASSDRWSRGGYTFGSGTRLTVV.

This clone was observed a handful of times. The genes are TRBV29-1 and TRBJ2-1, with D tentatively TRBD1 (6 bases). Germline V gene lookup returns CDR1 SQVTM and CDR2 ANQGSEA. The CDR3 totals 15 residues. The V end lost 3 bases, the J end lost 4 bases, and 16 bases lay between the germline ends. This CDR3 is CSVEGINQGYNEQFF. The CDR3, as DNA: TGCAGCGTTGAGGGGATAAACCAGGGGTACAATGAGCAGTTCTTC.

This rearrangement joins TRBV28 to TRBJ2-3, with 7 positions matching TRBD1. The CDR3 is made up of 14 amino acids. With 4 bases clipped from V and 10 bases from J, the junction kept 11 bases outside the gene matches. The V gene's germline CDR1 is MDHEN and CDR2 SYDVKM. CDR3 loop: CASSSLLTGRPQYF. The CDR3 DNA reads as TGTGCCAGCAGTTCCCTACTGACAGGGCGGCCGCAGTATTTT.

The chain couples TRBV18 to TRBJ1-2, with D unresolved. V lost 3 bases, J lost 4 bases, and 15 bases lay in between. Germline-derived CDR1 and CDR2 are KGHSH and LQKENI. The CDR3 spans 15 residues. CDR3 bases: TGTGCCAGCTCACCGCTCCGGGATGGCAGCTATGGCTACACCTTC. This translates into CASSPLRDGSYGYTF. Variable domain in full (rest from reference TRBV18 and TRBJ1-2): NAGVMQNPRHLVRRRGQEARLRCSPMKGHSHVYWYRQLPEEGLKFMVYLQKENIIDESGMPKERFSAEFPKEGPSILRIQQVVRGDSAAYFCASSPLRDGSYGYTFGSGTRLTVV.

This chain links TRBV5-1 with TRBJ2-1, with 10 bases fitting TRBD2. This CDR3 region has 15 residues. V shed 4 bases and J 9 bases; nucleotides not matched to a gene: 10. From germline, CDR1 is SGHRS and CDR2 YFSETQ. The CDR3 is CASSPGLALGSEQFF. CDR3 nucleotides: TGCGCCAGCAGCCCGGGACTAGCGCTCGGGAGTGAGCAGTTCTTC.

The rearrangement uses TRBV18 and TRBJ2-7, with 7 nucleotides matching TRBD1. This CDR3 contains 14 residues. Germline V gives CDR1 KGHSH, CDR2 LQKENI. The V segment lost 6 bases and the J segment 5 bases; nucleotides outside the gene matches: 10. CDR3 in DNA: TGTGCCAGCTCCATACAGGGGATCAAAAACGAGCAGTACTTC. Residues: CASSIQGIKNEQYF.

The genes are TRBV18 and TRBJ1-3; no definite D call. Trimming took 6 bases from V and 2 from J, leaving 20 bases between them. Germline V CDR1 and CDR2: KGHSH, LQKENI. CDR3 length: 17 residues. The CDR3 loop reads CASSQRLEGGAGNTIYF. The CDR3 DNA reads TGTGCCAGCTCCCAAAGGCTGGAGGGAGGCGCTGGAAACACCATATATTTT.

The chain recombines TRBV9 with TRBJ2-2; the match to TRBD1 covers 8 bases. Unmatched junction bases numbered 9, after V lost 4 bases and J lost 4 bases. The germline V gene has CDR1 SGDLS and CDR2 YYNGEE. This CDR3 comprises 16 residues. The CDR3 sequence is CASSPLGQGSTGELFF. Written as DNA, the CDR3 is TGTGCCAGCAGCCCCCTCGGACAGGGAAGCACCGGGGAGCTGTTTTTT.

The sample holds one count of this clone. The chain links TRBV5-1 to TRBJ2-3; 8 nucleotides agree with TRBD2. The germline gives CDR1 SGHRS, CDR2 YFSETQ. With 4 bases clipped from V and 6 bases from J, the junction kept 7 bases outside the gene matches. The CDR3 is 14 amino acids. For the CDR3, the DNA is TGCGCCAGCAGCCCCGGACTAGCACCCGATACGCAGTATTTT. Protein product: CASSPGLAPDTQYF.

V is TRBV30 and J is TRBJ2-5, with D uncertain. With 3 bases removed from V and 2 bases from J, the gap between germline ends came to 7 bases. The CDR3 contains 12 residues. The germline V gene has CDR1 GTSNPN and CDR2 SVGIG (reference sequence). DNA of the CDR3: TGTGCCTGGAGCGAGTATCAAGAGACCCAGTACTTC. Residues: CAWSEYQETQYF.

Worth noting for this clone: Possible read error: a much larger clone is one base away. This chain links TRBV11-1 with TRBJ2-7, with D unclear. V was pared by 5 bases and J by 1 base, with 3 bases between. The germline gives CDR1 SGHAT, CDR2 FQDESV (reference sequence). CDR3 size: 11 residues. The CDR3 protein is CASSRSYEQYF. The CDR3 DNA follows: TGTGCCAGCAGCCGTTCCTACGAGCAGTACTTC.

This chain joins TRBV5-1 and TRBJ1-6; 8 bases are a match to TRBD1. The length of the CDR3 is 20 residues. CDR1 and CDR2 (germline): SGHRS, YFSETQ. After removal of 4 bases from V and 2 bases from J, the junction contained 17 bases not matched to a gene. The CDR3 protein is CASSLGADRGGSTYNSPLHF. In nucleotides, the CDR3 is TGCGCCAGCAGCCTGGGGGCTGACAGGGGTGGTTCAACCTATAATTCACCCCTCCACTTT.

CDR3 nucleotides: TGTGCCAGCAGCTTTGCGGGAGGAAATACGCAGTATTTT. Its protein product is CASSFAGGNTQYF. The gene calls are TRBV11-3 and TRBJ2-3; 8 bases are shared with TRBD2. J lost 7 bases, V lost 3 bases, and 3 bases had no gene match. Looked up from germline, CDR1 is SGHNT and CDR2 is YENEEA. The CDR3 runs to 13 residues.

The chain employs TRBV27 and TRBJ2-1; D gene unclear. This CDR3 is built from 13 residues. V was clipped by 3 bases and J by 6 bases, with 9 bases between them. Germline loops: CDR1 MNHEY, CDR2 SMNVEV (reference sequence). The CDR3 here is CASSFPRFNEQFF. The CDR3 DNA reads TGTGCCAGCAGTTTCCCGAGGTTCAATGAGCAGTTCTTC.

This clone was detected once. This chain uses TRBV27 with TRBJ2-7; D uncertain. The CDR3 loop spans 13 amino acids. Trimming shortened V by 8 bases and J by 6 bases, and 17 bases separated the two germline ends. In germline, CDR1 is MNHEY, CDR2 SMNVEV (reference sequence). The CDR3 nucleotides read TGTGCCAGCTTTGATGGCCCCGCTAGCGAGCAGTACTTC. This gives the protein CASFDGPASEQYF.